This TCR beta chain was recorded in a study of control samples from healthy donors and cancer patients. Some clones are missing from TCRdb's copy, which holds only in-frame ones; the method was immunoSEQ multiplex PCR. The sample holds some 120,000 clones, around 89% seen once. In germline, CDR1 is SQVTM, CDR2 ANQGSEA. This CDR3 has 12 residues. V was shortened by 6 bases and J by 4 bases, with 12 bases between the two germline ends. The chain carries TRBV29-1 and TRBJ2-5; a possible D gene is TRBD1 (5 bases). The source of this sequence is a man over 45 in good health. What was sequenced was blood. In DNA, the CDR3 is TGCAGCGTCCCCCAGGGTAGAGAGACCCAGTACTTC. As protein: CSVPQGRETQYF.